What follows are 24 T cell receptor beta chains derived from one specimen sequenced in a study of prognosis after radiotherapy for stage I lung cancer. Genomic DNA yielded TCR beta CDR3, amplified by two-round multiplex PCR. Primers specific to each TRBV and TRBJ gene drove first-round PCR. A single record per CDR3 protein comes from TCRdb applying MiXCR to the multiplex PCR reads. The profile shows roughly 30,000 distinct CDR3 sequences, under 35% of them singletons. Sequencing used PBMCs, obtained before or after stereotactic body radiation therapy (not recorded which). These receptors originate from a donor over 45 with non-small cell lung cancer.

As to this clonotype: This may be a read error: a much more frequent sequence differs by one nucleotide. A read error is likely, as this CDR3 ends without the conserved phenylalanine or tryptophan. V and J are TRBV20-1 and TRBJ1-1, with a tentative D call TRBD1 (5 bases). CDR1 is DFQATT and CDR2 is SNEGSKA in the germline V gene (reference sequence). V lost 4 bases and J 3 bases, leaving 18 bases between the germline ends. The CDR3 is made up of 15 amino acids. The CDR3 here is CSATPYSGGYTEAFL. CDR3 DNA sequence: TGCAGTGCTACCCCGTATTCGGGGGGTTACACTGAAGCTTTCCTT.

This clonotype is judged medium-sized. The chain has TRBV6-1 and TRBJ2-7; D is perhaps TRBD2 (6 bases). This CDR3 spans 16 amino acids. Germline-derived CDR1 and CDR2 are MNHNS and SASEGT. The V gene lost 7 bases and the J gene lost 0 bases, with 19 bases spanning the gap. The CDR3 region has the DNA TGTGCCAGCAACCCAACCCCAGACGGGAGCTCCTACGAGCAGTACTTC. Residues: CASNPTPDGSSYEQYF.

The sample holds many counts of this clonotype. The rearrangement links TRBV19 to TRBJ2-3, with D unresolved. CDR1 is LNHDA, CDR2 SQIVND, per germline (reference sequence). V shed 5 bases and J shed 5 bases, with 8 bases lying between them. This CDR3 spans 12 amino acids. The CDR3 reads CASSVVGDTQYF. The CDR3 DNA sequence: TGTGCCAGTAGTGTCGTGGGAGATACGCAGTATTTT.

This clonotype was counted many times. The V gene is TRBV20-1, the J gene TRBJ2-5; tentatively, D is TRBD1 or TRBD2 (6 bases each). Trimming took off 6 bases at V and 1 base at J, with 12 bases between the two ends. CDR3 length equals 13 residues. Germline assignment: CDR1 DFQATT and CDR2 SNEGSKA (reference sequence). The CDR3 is CSANGGPQETQYF. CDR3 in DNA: TGCAGTGCCAACGGGGGCCCCCAAGAGACCCAGTACTTC.

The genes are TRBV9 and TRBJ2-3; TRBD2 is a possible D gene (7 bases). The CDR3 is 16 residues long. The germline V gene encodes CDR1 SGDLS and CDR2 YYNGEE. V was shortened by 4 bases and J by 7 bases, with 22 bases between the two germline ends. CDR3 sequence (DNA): TGTGCCAGCAGCTTGTGGGGTCGGGGGGCCCCATATACGCAGTATTTT. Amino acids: CASSLWGRGAPYTQYF.

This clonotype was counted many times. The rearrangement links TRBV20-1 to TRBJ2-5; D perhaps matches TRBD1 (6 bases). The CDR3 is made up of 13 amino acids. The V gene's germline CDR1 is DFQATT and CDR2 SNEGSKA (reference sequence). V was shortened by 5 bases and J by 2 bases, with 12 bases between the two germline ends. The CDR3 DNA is TGCAGTGCTTCTGGACAGCTTCAAGAGACCCAGTACTTC. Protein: CSASGQLQETQYF.

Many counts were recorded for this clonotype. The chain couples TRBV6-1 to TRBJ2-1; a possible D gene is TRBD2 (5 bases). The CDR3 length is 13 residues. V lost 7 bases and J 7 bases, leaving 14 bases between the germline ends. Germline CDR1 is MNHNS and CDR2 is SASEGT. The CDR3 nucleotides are TGTGCCAGCACTTGGAGTTCGGGGAATGAGCAGTTCTTC. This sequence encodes CASTWSSGNEQFF.

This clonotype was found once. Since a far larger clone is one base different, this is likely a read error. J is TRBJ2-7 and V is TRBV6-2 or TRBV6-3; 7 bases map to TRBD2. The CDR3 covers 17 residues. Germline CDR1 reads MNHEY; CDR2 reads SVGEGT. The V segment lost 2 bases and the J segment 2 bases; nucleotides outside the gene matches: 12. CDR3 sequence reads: CASSYRVGSSGAYEQYF. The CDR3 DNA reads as TGTGCCAGCAGTTACAGGGTCGGGTCTAGCGGAGCCTACGAGCAGTACTTC.

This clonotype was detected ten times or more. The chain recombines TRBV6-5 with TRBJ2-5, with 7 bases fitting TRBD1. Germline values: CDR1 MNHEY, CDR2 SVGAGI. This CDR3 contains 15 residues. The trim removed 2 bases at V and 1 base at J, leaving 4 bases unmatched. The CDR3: CASSYPGGPQETQYF. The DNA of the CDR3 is TGTGCCAGCAGTTACCCAGGGGGACCCCAAGAGACCCAGTACTTC.

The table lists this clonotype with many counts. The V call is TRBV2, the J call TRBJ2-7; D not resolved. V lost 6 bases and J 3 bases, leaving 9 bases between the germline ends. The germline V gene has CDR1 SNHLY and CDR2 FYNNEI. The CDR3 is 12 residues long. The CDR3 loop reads CASSRQSYEQYF. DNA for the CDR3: TGTGCCAGCAGCCGTCAAAGCTACGAGCAGTACTTC.

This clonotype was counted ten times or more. Here the CDR3 reads CASSRRDGATNEKLFF. Here the CDR3 DNA reads TGTGCCAGCAGCCGTCGGGACGGAGCAACTAATGAAAAACTGTTTTTT. The rearrangement joins TRBV4-2 to TRBJ1-4; tentatively, D is TRBD1 (5 bases). Germline loops: CDR1 LGHNA, CDR2 YNFKEQ. Trimming shortened V by 4 bases and J by 0 bases, and 12 bases separated the two germline ends. The CDR3 consists of 16 residues.

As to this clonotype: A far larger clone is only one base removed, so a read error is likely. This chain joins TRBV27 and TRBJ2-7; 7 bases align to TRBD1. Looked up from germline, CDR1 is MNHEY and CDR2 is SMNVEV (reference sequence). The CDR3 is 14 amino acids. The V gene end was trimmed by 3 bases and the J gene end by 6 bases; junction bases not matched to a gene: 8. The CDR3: CASSFTGQRFEQYF. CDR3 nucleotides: TGTGCCAGCAGTTTTACGGGACAGAGGTTCGAGCAGTACTTC.

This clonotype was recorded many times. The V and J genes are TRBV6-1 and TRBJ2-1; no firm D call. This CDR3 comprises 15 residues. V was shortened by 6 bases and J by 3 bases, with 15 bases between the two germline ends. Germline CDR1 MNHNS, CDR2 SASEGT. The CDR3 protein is CASRIPGPGYNEQFF. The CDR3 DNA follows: TGTGCCAGCAGAATCCCGGGCCCGGGCTACAATGAGCAGTTCTTC.

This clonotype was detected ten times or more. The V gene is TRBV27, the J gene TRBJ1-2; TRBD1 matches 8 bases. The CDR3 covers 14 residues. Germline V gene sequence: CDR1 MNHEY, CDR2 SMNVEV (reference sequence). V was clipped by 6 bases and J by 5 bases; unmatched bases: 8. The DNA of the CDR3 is TGTGCCAGCAGGCAACAGGGGGGAAGGTATGGCTACACCTTC. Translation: CASRQQGGRYGYTF.

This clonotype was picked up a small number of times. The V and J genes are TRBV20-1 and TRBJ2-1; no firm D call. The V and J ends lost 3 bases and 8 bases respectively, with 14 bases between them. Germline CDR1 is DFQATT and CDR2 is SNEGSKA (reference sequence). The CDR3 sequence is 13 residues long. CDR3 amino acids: CSASSLLDYEQFF. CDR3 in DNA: TGCAGTGCTAGTTCCCTGCTCGATTATGAGCAGTTCTTC.

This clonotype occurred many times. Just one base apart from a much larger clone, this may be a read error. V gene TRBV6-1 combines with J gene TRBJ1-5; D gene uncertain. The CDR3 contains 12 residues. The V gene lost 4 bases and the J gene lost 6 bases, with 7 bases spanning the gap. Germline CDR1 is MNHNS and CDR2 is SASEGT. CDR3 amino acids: CASSGRGQPQHF. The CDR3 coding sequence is TGTGCCAGCAGTGGACGTGGTCAGCCCCAGCATTTT.

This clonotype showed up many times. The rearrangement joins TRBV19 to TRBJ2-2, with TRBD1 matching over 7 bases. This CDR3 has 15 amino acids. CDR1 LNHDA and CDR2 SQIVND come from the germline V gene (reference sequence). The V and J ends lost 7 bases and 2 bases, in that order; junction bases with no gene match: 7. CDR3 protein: CASKIQGFNTGELFF. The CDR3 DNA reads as TGTGCCAGTAAAATACAGGGGTTTAACACCGGGGAGCTGTTTTTT.

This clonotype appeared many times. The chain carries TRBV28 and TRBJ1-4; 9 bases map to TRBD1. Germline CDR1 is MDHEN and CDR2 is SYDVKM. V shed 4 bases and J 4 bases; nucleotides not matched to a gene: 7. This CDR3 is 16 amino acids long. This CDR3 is CASSSGTGRGNEKLFF. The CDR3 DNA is TGTGCCAGCAGTTCGGGGACAGGGCGGGGTAATGAAAAACTGTTTTTT. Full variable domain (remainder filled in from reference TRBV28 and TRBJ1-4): DVKVTQSSRYLVKRTGEKVFLECVQDMDHENMFWYRQDPGLGLRLIYFSYDVKMKEKGDIPEGYSVSREKKERFSLILESASTNQTSMYLCASSSGTGRGNEKLFFGSGTQLSVL.

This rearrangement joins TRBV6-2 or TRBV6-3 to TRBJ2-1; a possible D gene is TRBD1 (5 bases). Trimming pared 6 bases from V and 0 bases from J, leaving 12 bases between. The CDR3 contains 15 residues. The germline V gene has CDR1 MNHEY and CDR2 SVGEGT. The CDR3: CASRSDTSSYNEQFF. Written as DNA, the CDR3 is TGTGCCAGCAGATCGGACACGAGCTCCTACAATGAGCAGTTCTTC.

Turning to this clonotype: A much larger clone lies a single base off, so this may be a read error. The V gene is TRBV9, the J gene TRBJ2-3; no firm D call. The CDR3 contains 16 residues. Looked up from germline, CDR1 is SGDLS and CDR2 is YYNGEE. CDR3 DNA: TGTGCCAGCAGCGTAGAGTTGGTCGGTAGCACATATACGCAGTATTTT. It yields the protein CASSVELVGSTYTQYF.

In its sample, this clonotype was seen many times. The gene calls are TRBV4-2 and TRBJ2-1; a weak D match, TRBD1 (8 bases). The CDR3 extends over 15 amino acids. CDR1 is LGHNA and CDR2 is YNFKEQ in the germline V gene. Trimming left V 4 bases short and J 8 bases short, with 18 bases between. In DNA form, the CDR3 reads TGTGCCAGCAGCCGCACAGGGGGAGGGTACGATGAGCAGTTCTTC. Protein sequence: CASSRTGGGYDEQFF.

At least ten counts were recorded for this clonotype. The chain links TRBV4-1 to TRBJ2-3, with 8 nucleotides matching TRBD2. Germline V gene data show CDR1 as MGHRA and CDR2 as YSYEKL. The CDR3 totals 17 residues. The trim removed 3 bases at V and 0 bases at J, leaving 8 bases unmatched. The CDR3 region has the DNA TGCGCCAGCAGCCACCCAGAAGCGGGGGCGAGCACAGATACGCAGTATTTT. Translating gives CASSHPEAGASTDTQYF.

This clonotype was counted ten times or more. CDR3 nucleotides: TGCAGTGCTAGAGGGACAGGGGGTAGCAGTGGTTCACCCCTCCACTTT. Translated, it gives CSARGTGGSSGSPLHF. The V gene is TRBV20-1, the J gene TRBJ1-6; the match to TRBD1 covers 10 bases. CDR1 DFQATT and CDR2 SNEGSKA come from the germline V gene (reference sequence). This CDR3 is built from 16 residues. Trimming at V came to 1 base and at J to 9 bases, leaving 9 bases not matched to a gene.

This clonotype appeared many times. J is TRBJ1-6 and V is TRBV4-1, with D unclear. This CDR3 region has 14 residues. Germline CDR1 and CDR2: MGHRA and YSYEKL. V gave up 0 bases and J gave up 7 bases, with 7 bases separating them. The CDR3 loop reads CASSQEGGNSPLHF. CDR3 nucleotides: TGCGCCAGCAGCCAAGAGGGAGGGAATTCACCCCTCCACTTT.